These 14 T cell receptor beta chains were all obtained from the same sample, sequenced in a study of T cell responses to AZD1222 COVID-19 vaccine. Profiling relied on immunoSEQ multiplex PCR, and the TCRdb table lists in-frame clones only, not all of them. Found here are about 120,000 clones, roughly 92% of them singletons; the top ten hold approximately 1.5%. Sample: peripheral blood, taken on day 0 of AZD1222 vaccination. The receptors were gathered from an adult in good health.

This clone was detected only once. The rearrangement uses TRBV7-9 and TRBJ1-1; D gene ambiguous. Looked up from germline, CDR1 is SEHNR and CDR2 is FQNEAQ (reference sequence). CDR3 length: 16 residues. V was clipped by 4 bases and J by 1 base, with 16 bases between them. The CDR3 DNA follows: TGTGCCAGCAGCTCCCAGAGGGCGGTCAAGAACACTGAAGCTTTCTTT. Protein product: CASSSQRAVKNTEAFF.

The chain carries TRBV11-3 and TRBJ2-2, with unresolved D. CDR1 and CDR2 from the germline V gene are SGHNT and YENEEA. V lost 0 bases and J 7 bases, leaving 12 bases between the germline ends. This CDR3 has 15 residues. CDR3 nucleotides: TGTGCCAGCAGCTTAGAAGGACCTCGGAGCGGGGAGCTGTTTTTT. Its protein is CASSLEGPRSGELFF.

The genes are TRBV2 and TRBJ1-1; 7 nucleotides line up with TRBD1. CDR1 is SNHLY and CDR2 is FYNNEI in the germline V gene. V dropped 6 bases and J dropped 5; count of bases not matched to a gene: 9. CDR3 length: 14 amino acids. This CDR3 reads CASSGGRQGTEAFF. In DNA form, the CDR3 reads TGTGCCAGCAGCGGAGGGAGACAGGGAACTGAAGCTTTCTTT.

This chain links TRBV5-5 with TRBJ1-1; D might be TRBD1 (5 bases). CDR1 and CDR2 from the germline V gene are SGHKS and YYEKEE (reference sequence). The CDR3 loop spans 13 amino acids. With 2 bases removed from V and 9 bases from J, the gap between germline ends came to 14 bases. Written as DNA, the CDR3 is TGTGCCAGCAGCTTATATGTAGGGGCCCAAGCTTTCTTT. Residues: CASSLYVGAQAFF.

V usage is TRBV5-1 and J usage is TRBJ2-3, with 8 bases that match TRBD1. The CDR3 is made up of 14 amino acids. The germline V gene has CDR1 SGHRS and CDR2 YFSETQ. With V trimmed by 6 bases and J by 3 bases, 6 bases remained unmatched. Here the CDR3 DNA reads TGCGCCAGCATACCGGGACAGGAGACAGATACGCAGTATTTT. Its protein is CASIPGQETDTQYF.

The gene calls are TRBV11-2 and TRBJ2-5; D assignment may be TRBD1 or TRBD2 (5 bases each). Germline CDR1 reads SGHAT; CDR2 reads FQNNGV. Trimming shortened V by 4 bases and J by 5 bases, and 17 bases separated the two germline ends. The CDR3 is 15 residues long. The CDR3: CASSSVIGARETQYF. The CDR3 coding sequence is TGTGCCAGCAGCTCTGTCATCGGGGCCCGGGAGACCCAGTACTTC.

This chain connects TRBV19 to TRBJ1-5; 9 bases align to TRBD1. The length of the CDR3 is 16 residues. Germline CDR1 LNHDA, CDR2 SQIVND (reference sequence). V was clipped by 5 bases and J by 0 bases; unmatched bases: 5. The CDR3 DNA follows: TGTGCCAGTAGTTCCGGGACAGGGTATAGCAATCAGCCCCAGCATTTT. It codes for CASSSGTGYSNQPQHF.

This clone has more than one count but fewer than ten. The chain links TRBV5-5 to TRBJ2-1; D may be TRBD1 or TRBD2 (5 bases each). There are 15 residues in the CDR3. Germline V CDR1 and CDR2: SGHKS, YYEKEE (reference sequence). Trimming took off 2 bases at V and 8 bases at J, with 17 bases between the two ends. The CDR3 DNA reads TGTGCCAGCAGCTTAGGACATACCCTCGGGGATGAGCAGTTCTTC. This sequence encodes CASSLGHTLGDEQFF.

The chain carries TRBV11-2 and TRBJ2-2; no definite D call. The V end was cut by 0 bases, the J end by 3 bases, with 5 bases between. Germline CDR1 reads SGHAT; CDR2 reads FQNNGV. The CDR3 loop spans 14 amino acids. The CDR3 is CASSLEWDTGELFF. DNA for the CDR3: TGTGCCAGCAGCTTAGAGTGGGACACCGGGGAGCTGTTTTTT.

To note about this clone: At one of its ends the junction is not consistent with the germline gene, which may arise from a read error. The rearrangement links TRBV6-6 to TRBJ1-1; no clear D gene. The CDR3 runs to 13 residues. Looked up from germline, CDR1 is MNHNY and CDR2 is SVGAGI (reference sequence). The CDR3: CASSPRVDTGAFF. CDR3 in DNA: TGTGCCAGCAGCCCCCGTGTCGACACTGGAGCTTTCTTT.

The rearrangement links TRBV6-1 to TRBJ2-4; tentative D call: TRBD1 (6 bases). CDR3 length equals 13 residues. Germline V gene data show CDR1 as MNHNS and CDR2 as SASEGT. V gave up 6 bases and J gave up 6 bases, with 12 bases separating them. CDR3 in amino acids: CASSNLGGNIQYF. In DNA form, the CDR3 reads TGTGCCAGCAGCAATCTAGGGGGAAACATTCAGTACTTC.

Points on this clone: Other DNA sequences in this specimen translate into the identical CDR3. V gene TRBV11-3 combines with J gene TRBJ2-1; 7 nucleotides match TRBD2. This CDR3 is 14 amino acids long. The germline V gene encodes CDR1 SGHNT and CDR2 YENEEA. Trimming removed 5 bases from V and 2 bases from J; junction bases left unmatched: 3. CDR3 sequence: CASSTGLAYNEQFF. CDR3 DNA: TGTGCCAGCAGCACCGGACTAGCCTACAATGAGCAGTTCTTC. Using reference TRBV11-3 and TRBJ2-1 for the parts outside the CDR3, the full variable domain is EAGVVQSPRYKIIEKKQPVAFWCNPISGHNTLYWYLQNLGQGPELLIRYENEEAVDDSQLPKDRFSAERLKGVDSTLKIQPAELGDSAVYLCASSTGLAYNEQFFGPGTRLTVL.

The rearrangement uses TRBV9 and TRBJ2-1; D may be TRBD1 or TRBD2 (5 bases each). Trimming left V 0 bases short and J 9 bases short, with 16 bases between. This CDR3 region has 15 residues. Germline CDR1 is SGDLS and CDR2 is YYNGEE. CDR3 nucleotide sequence: TGTGCCAGCAGCGTAGTAGGGCTGGGGACCGGTGAGCAGTTCTTC. Protein: CASSVVGLGTGEQFF.

The chain joins TRBV14 to TRBJ2-1; weak D call: TRBD1 (5 bases). V lost 1 base, J lost 7 bases, and 14 bases lay in between. Germline CDR1 is SGHDN and CDR2 is FVKESK. The CDR3 totals 15 residues. CDR3: CASSQGFGAANEQFF. The DNA of the CDR3 is TGTGCCAGCAGCCAAGGGTTTGGGGCTGCGAATGAGCAGTTCTTC.